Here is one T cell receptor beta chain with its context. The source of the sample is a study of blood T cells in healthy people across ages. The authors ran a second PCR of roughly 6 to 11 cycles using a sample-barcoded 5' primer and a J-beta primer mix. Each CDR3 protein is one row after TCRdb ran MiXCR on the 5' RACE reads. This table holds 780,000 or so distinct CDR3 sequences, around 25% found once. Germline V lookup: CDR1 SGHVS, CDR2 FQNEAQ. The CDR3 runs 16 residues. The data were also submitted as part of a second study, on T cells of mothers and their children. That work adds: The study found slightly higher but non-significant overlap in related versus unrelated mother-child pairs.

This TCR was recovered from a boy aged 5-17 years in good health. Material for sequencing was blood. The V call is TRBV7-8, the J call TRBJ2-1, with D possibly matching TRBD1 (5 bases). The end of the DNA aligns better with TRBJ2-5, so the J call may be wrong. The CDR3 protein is CASSFGQPEDWETQYF. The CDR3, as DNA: TGTGCCAGCAGCTTTGGACAACCTGAAGATTGGGAGACCCAGTACTTC.